The next 16 T cell receptor beta chains were all read from a single sample in a study of breast tumors, draining lymph nodes, adjacent tissues. Each CDR3 protein is one row after TCRdb ran MiXCR on the multiplex PCR reads. In the table there are some 22,000 distinct CDR3 sequences, about 54% of which are singletons. Sequenced input: breast tumor tissue. All receptors come from a female donor with breast cancer. Some clones in this sample may be carry-over from other donors' samples.

J is TRBJ2-2 and V is TRBV4-2; 11 bases are a match to TRBD2. This CDR3 has 18 residues. V gave up 4 bases and J gave up 3 bases; unmatched junction bases: 10. CDR1 and CDR2 (germline): LGHNA, YNFKEQ. In DNA form, the CDR3 reads TGTGCCAGCAGCCCGATGGGGACTAGCGGTCCTTACACCGGGGAGCTGTTTTTT. Translating gives CASSPMGTSGPYTGELFF.

This clonotype has at least ten counts. This sequence joins TRBV27 and TRBJ2-1, with a weak D call TRBD1 (6 bases). V dropped 5 bases and J dropped 2 bases, with 10 bases sitting between them. CDR3 size: 14 residues. Germline V gene data show CDR1 as MNHEY and CDR2 as SMNVEV (reference sequence). The CDR3 nucleotides are TGTGCCAGCAGTCTAGGGGGTCCCTACAATGAGCAGTTCTTC. Translating it yields CASSLGGPYNEQFF.

The V gene is TRBV6-5, the J gene TRBJ2-7; 9 nucleotides line up with TRBD1. The ends lost 5 bases at V and 4 bases at J; junction bases unmatched: 9. The CDR3 consists of 15 residues. Germline V CDR1 and CDR2: MNHEY, SVGAGI. CDR3 loop: CASSHDRDRAYEQYF. CDR3 nucleotide sequence: TGTGCCAGCAGTCACGACCGGGACAGGGCTTACGAGCAGTACTTC.

The chain joins TRBV5-1 to TRBJ2-7; D gene uncertain. Germline CDR1 and CDR2: SGHRS and YFSETQ. The V and J ends lost 0 bases and 0 bases respectively, with 7 bases between them. The CDR3 runs to 14 residues. The CDR3 coding sequence is TGCGCCAGCAGCTTGGCCGCGAGCTCCTACGAGCAGTACTTC. This codes for CASSLAASSYEQYF.

CDR3 bases: TGTGCCAGCAGTGGAGGGGGTCAAAATTCACCCCTCCACTTT. It translates to CASSGGGQNSPLHF. The chain recombines TRBV7-9 with TRBJ1-6; D is possibly TRBD1 (6 bases). The CDR3 consists of 14 residues. Germline CDR1 reads SEHNR; CDR2 reads FQNEAQ (reference sequence). Trimming removed 6 bases from V and 7 bases from J, with 13 bases in between.

This clonotype was counted many times. The chain recombines TRBV5-4 with TRBJ2-5, with TRBD1 identical over 7 bases. Germline CDR1 is SGHNT and CDR2 is YYREEE (reference sequence). The CDR3 is 15 amino acids. The ends lost 4 bases at V and 2 bases at J; junction bases unmatched: 8. The CDR3 nucleotides read TGTGCCAGCAGCAGGGGACAGACTAAACAAGAGACCCAGTACTTC. Its translation: CASSRGQTKQETQYF. Complete variable domain (other parts from reference TRBV5-4 and TRBJ2-5): ETGVTQSPTHLIKTRGQQVTLRCSSQSGHNTVSWYQQALGQGPQFIFQYYREEENGRGNFPPRFSGLQFPNYSSELNVNALELDDSALYLCASSRGQTKQETQYFGPGTRLLVL.

This clonotype came up many times. The chain employs TRBV3-1 and TRBJ1-5, with a possible D match to TRBD1 (6 bases). The CDR3 has 14 amino acids. With 1 base removed from V and 5 bases from J, the gap between germline ends came to 9 bases. Germline V gene data show CDR1 as LGHDT and CDR2 as YNNKEL (reference sequence). The CDR3 region is CASSQAQGYQPQHF. The CDR3 nucleotides read TGTGCCAGCAGCCAAGCACAGGGATATCAGCCCCAGCATTTT.

The V and J genes are TRBV7-2 and TRBJ1-2, with D possibly TRBD1 on 5 matching bases. This CDR3 comprises 14 residues. V dropped 5 bases and J dropped 4 bases, with 14 bases sitting between them. CDR1 and CDR2 (germline): SGHTA, FQGNSA. The CDR3 region has the DNA TGTGCCAGCAGCGCGAACGGGACGCCCTATGGCTACACCTTC. Translated: CASSANGTPYGYTF. The full variable domain, rest sourced from reference TRBV7-2 and TRBJ1-2, is GAGVSQSPSNKVTEKGKDVELRCDPISGHTALYWYRQSLGQGLEFLIYFQGNSAPDKSGLPSDRFSAERTGGSVSTLTIQRTQQEDSAVYLCASSANGTPYGYTFGSGTRLTVV.

The chain carries TRBV9 and TRBJ2-1, with D possibly being TRBD2 (5 bases). The CDR3 runs 16 residues. Trimming took off 1 base at V and 1 base at J, with 12 bases between the two ends. Germline V gene data show CDR1 as SGDLS and CDR2 as YYNGEE. The CDR3 sequence is CASSVWGTGSYNEQFF. The CDR3 DNA reads TGTGCCAGCAGCGTATGGGGTACGGGGTCCTACAATGAGCAGTTCTTC. The whole variable domain, filled in from reference TRBV9 and TRBJ2-1, reads DSGVTQTPKHLITATGQRVTLRCSPRSGDLSVYWYQQSLDQGLQFLIQYYNGEERAKGNILERFSAQQFPDLHSELNLSSLELGDSALYFCASSVWGTGSYNEQFFGPGTRLTVL.

V and J are TRBV7-8 and TRBJ2-2; D is undetermined. This CDR3 is 15 amino acids long. The germline gives CDR1 SGHVS, CDR2 FQNEAQ. Trimming took off 6 bases at V and 5 bases at J, with 16 bases between the two ends. The CDR3 here is CASSTSPLSTGELFF. CDR3 in DNA: TGTGCCAGCAGTACATCCCCTCTCTCGACCGGGGAGCTGTTTTTT. The entire variable domain, with the rest obtained from reference TRBV7-8 and TRBJ2-2, is as follows: GAGVSQSPRYKVAKRGQDVALRCDPISGHVSLFWYQQALGQGPEFLTYFQNEAQLDKSGLPSDRFFAERPEGSVSTLKIQRTQQEDSAVYLCASSTSPLSTGELFFGEGSRLTVL.

This clonotype was observed once. The chain links TRBV11-3 to TRBJ2-7, with TRBD1 matching 7 bases. This CDR3 has 14 amino acids. CDR1 and CDR2 (germline): SGHNT, YENEEA. The V gene end was trimmed by 5 bases and the J gene end by 7 bases; junction bases not matched to a gene: 11. The CDR3, as DNA: TGTGCCAGCAGCCTGGGGGTAGCAGGGGGAGAGCAGTACTTC. It translates to CASSLGVAGGEQYF.

Ten or more counts support this clonotype. This may be a read error, as it is one base from a much larger clone. The rearrangement joins TRBV6-2 or TRBV6-3 to TRBJ2-1; D remains ambiguous. Germline CDR1 and CDR2: MNHEY and SVGEGT. The CDR3 length is 11 residues. This CDR3 reads CASSYGNEQSF. The CDR3 DNA reads TGTGCCAGCAGTTACGGAAATGAGCAGTCCTTC.

The chain joins TRBV19 to TRBJ2-7; 13 positions match TRBD2. Trimming took 4 bases from V and 4 from J; bases not matched to a gene: 4. The CDR3 covers 15 residues. Germline lookup yields CDR1 LNHDA and CDR2 SQIVND (reference sequence). CDR3 region: CASSTRTSGRYEQYF. The DNA for the CDR3 is TGTGCCAGTAGTACCCGGACTAGCGGGAGATACGAGCAGTACTTC. Based on the CDR3 plus reference TRBV19 and TRBJ2-7, the full variable domain is DGGITQSPKYLFRKEGQNVTLSCEQNLNHDAMYWYRQDPGQGLRLIYYSQIVNDFQKGDIAEGYSVSREKKESFPLTVTSAQKNPTAFYLCASSTRTSGRYEQYFGPGTRLTVT.

This clonotype showed up many times. The genes are TRBV4-1 and TRBJ2-3; 14 bases agree with TRBD2. The J segment lost 2 bases and the V segment lost 0 bases, leaving 13 bases of the junction unmatched. Germline lookup yields CDR1 MGHRA and CDR2 YSYEKL. This CDR3 has 21 residues. CDR3 coding DNA: TGCGCCAGCAGCCAAGATCCACCGGGACTAGCGGGAGTGGACCCCACAGATACGCAGTATTTT. Its translation: CASSQDPPGLAGVDPTDTQYF.

This clonotype has ten or more counts. This chain joins TRBV28 and TRBJ1-5; perhaps TRBD1 as D (5 bases). V gave up 3 bases and J gave up 3 bases, with 12 bases separating them. The CDR3 runs to 15 residues. The germline CDR1 and CDR2 sequences are MDHEN and SYDVKM. CDR3 region: CASSFPGGTNQPQHF. For the CDR3, the DNA is TGTGCCAGCAGTTTCCCCGGTGGGACCAATCAGCCCCAGCATTTT.

The J gene is TRBJ2-7, the V gene TRBV5-8; 9 bases are a match to TRBD1. In germline, CDR1 is SGHTS, CDR2 YDEGEE. V was pared by 2 bases and J by 6 bases, with 3 bases of the junction left unmatched. The CDR3 extends over 13 amino acids. The CDR3 bases are TGTGCCAGCAGCTTAGACAGGGGGTCCGAGCAGTACTTC. Protein sequence: CASSLDRGSEQYF.